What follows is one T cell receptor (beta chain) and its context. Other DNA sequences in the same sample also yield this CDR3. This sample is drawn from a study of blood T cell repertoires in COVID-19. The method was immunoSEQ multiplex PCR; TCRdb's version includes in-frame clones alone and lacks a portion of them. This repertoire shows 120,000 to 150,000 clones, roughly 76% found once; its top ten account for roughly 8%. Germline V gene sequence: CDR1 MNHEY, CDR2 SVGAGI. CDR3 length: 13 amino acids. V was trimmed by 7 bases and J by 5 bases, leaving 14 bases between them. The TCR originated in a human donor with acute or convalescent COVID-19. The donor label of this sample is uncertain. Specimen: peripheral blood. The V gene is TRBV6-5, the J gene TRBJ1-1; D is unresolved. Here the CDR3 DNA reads TGTGCCAGCACCCGAGGAGATGGAACTGAAGCTTTCTTT. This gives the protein CASTRGDGTEAFF.